The rows below give T cell receptor beta chains drawn from one sample of a study of cytomegalovirus exposure and HLA in healthy donors. Measured with immunoSEQ multiplex PCR; TCRdb has only the in-frame clones, and not every one. Found here are some 120,000 clones, 80% of them singletons; the top ten hold 1%. Sequenced: PBMCs. These receptors all come from a man aged 35-49 years in good health and CMV-seronegative. Each CDR3 is given with its conserved first and last residue. A D gene is named only where the DNA matches it firmly. Where a row states a size, it is once, few, many or the class of an expanded clone; other rows omit it.

d_call,v_call,clone_size,j_call,cdr3_aa,cdr3_nt
-,TRBV18,-,TRBJ1-6,CASSPLGGNSPLHF,TGTGCCAGCTCACCCCTCGGGGGGAATTCACCCCTCCACTTT
TRBD1,TRBV5-4,-,TRBJ1-2,CASSLSGTVVLPF,TGTGCCAGCAGCTTGTCCGGGACAGTCGTCTTACCCTTC
-,TRBV19,-,TRBJ2-5,CASSPGEETQYF,TGTGCCAGTAGTCCAGGGGAAGAGACCCAGTACTTC
-,TRBV5-1,-,TRBJ2-5,CASSRLSQGGETQYF,TGCGCCAGCAGTCGACTATCACAGGGAGGGGAGACCCAGTACTTC
TRBD2,TRBV2,few,TRBJ2-3,CASSGTSGLTSTDTQYF,TGTGCCAGCAGCGGGACTAGCGGACTAACTAGCACAGATACGCAGTATTTT
TRBD1,TRBV14,-,TRBJ2-5,CASSQGGRTGAETQYF,TGTGCCAGCAGCCAAGGGGGCCGGACAGGGGCGGAGACCCAGTACTTC
-,TRBV6-5,-,TRBJ1-2,CASSTKTGGYTF,TGTGCCAGCAGTACGAAGACGGGGGGCTACACCTTC
-,TRBV4-1,-,TRBJ1-5,CASSLSLGVSNQPQHF,TGCGCCAGCAGCCTTTCCCTGGGAGTTTCCAATCAGCCCCAGCATTTT
TRBD1,TRBV2,-,TRBJ1-5,CASRDRDQKPQHF,TGTGCCAGCAGGGACAGGGATCAGAAGCCCCAGCATTTT
TRBD1,TRBV2,-,TRBJ1-2,CASSSKEGAGGYTF,TGTGCCAGCAGCTCAAAAGAGGGGGCGGGAGGCTACACCTTC
-,TRBV7-6,-,TRBJ2-1,CASSLGGGEQFF,TGTGCCAGCAGCTTAGGTGGGGGGGAGCAGTTCTTC
-,TRBV28,once,TRBJ1-2,CASKVTATYGYTF,TGTGCCAGCAAGGTGACAGCCACGTATGGCTACACCTTC
TRBD1,TRBV14,-,TRBJ1-1,CASSQHRGQGMNTEAFF,TGTGCCAGCAGCCAACACAGGGGGCAGGGGATGAACACTGAAGCTTTCTTT
-,TRBV27,-,TRBJ1-5,CASSFQGNQPQHF,TGTGCCAGCAGTTTTCAGGGCAATCAGCCCCAGCATTTT
TRBD2,TRBV7-8,few,TRBJ2-1,CASSLERLAGVLNEQFF,TGTGCCAGCAGCTTAGAAAGGCTAGCGGGAGTGTTAAATGAGCAGTTCTTC
-,TRBV5-8,-,TRBJ2-2,CASSSYSGELFF,TGTGCCAGCAGCTCCTACAGCGGGGAGCTGTTTTTT
TRBD2,TRBV11-2,few,TRBJ2-1,CASSLAPAGAGNEQFF,TGTGCCAGCAGCTTAGCTCCGGCGGGAGCAGGCAATGAGCAGTTCTTC
-,TRBV27,-,TRBJ2-7,CASSSYRDQGQYF,TGTGCCAGCAGTTCATACAGGGATCAGGGGCAGTACTTC
TRBD1,TRBV7-9,-,TRBJ2-4,CASSSPTQDRGANIQYF,TGTGCCAGCAGCTCCCCGACCCAGGACAGGGGAGCTAACATTCAGTACTTC
-,TRBV30,-,TRBJ1-2,CAWGSGRYGYTF,TGTGCCTGGGGTTCGGGAAGGTACGGCTACACCTTC
-,TRBV19,once,TRBJ1-1,CASSRGGMNTEAFF,TGTGCCAGTAGTAGGGGGGGAATGAACACTGAAGCTTTCTTT
-,TRBV2,-,TRBJ1-2,CASSQAVSGYGYTF,TGTGCCAGCAGCCAAGCGGTGTCGGGCTATGGCTACACCTTC
-,TRBV5-1,-,TRBJ2-5,CASSLDFGGWETQYF,TGCGCCAGCAGCTTGGATTTTGGGGGCTGGGAGACCCAGTACTTC
-,TRBV5-1,-,TRBJ2-2,CASSSNTGWAGELFF,TGCGCCAGCAGTTCAAATACAGGTTGGGCCGGGGAGCTGTTTTTT
TRBD1,TRBV19,-,TRBJ2-1,CASSKGQNYNEQFF,TGTGCCAGTAGTAAGGGACAGAACTACAATGAGCAGTTCTTC
-,TRBV10-3,-,TRBJ1-2,CAISESFREDYGYTF,TGTGCCATCAGTGAGTCGTTCAGGGAGGACTATGGCTACACCTTC
TRBD1,TRBV28,-,TRBJ2-7,CASRPRDRISYEQYF,TGTGCCAGCAGGCCGAGGGACAGAATATCCTACGAGCAGTACTTC
-,TRBV7-2,-,TRBJ2-7,CASSLEDGPRDYEQYF,TGTGCCAGCAGCTTAGAGGACGGCCCGCGGGATTACGAGCAGTACTTC
-,TRBV2,-,TRBJ2-1,CASYQGTYNEQFF,TGTGCCAGCTACCAGGGGACCTACAATGAGCAGTTCTTC
TRBD1,TRBV5-1,-,TRBJ2-6,CASSGTTGSGANVLTF,TGCGCCAGCAGCGGGACGACAGGGTCTGGGGCCAACGTCCTGACTTTC
TRBD1,TRBV5-4,-,TRBJ2-4,CASSLSPGTGENIQYF,TGTGCCAGCAGCTTGTCGCCTGGGACAGGGGAAAACATTCAGTACTTC
TRBD2,TRBV28,-,TRBJ2-1,CASSSTSGLSYNEQFF,TGTGCCAGCAGTTCGACTAGCGGGTTATCCTACAATGAGCAGTTCTTC
-,TRBV2,-,TRBJ2-1,CASSGELQSWEFF,TGTGCCAGCAGTGGGGAGCTCCAGTCCTGGGAGTTCTTC
TRBD1,TRBV15,-,TRBJ2-7,CATSRDRDSSYEQYF,TGTGCCACCAGCAGAGACCGGGACAGTTCCTACGAGCAGTACTTC